The clone carrying this T cell receptor beta chain has at least ten counts. Antigen specificity is unknown. The sample originates from a study of T cells in Graves' hyperthyroidism and ophthalmopathy. Overall study findings and caveats: Blood also showed most of the thyroid clonotypes that were expanded above 0.001.

The CDR3 regions of TCR beta were amplified from RNA transcripts. The HTBI primer set served for first-round RT-PCR of the TCR CDR3. TCRdb re-called the multiplex PCR reads through MiXCR, storing one row per CDR3 protein. The repertoire holds over 150,000 distinct CDR3 sequences, over 15% seen once, with approximately 28% in the top ten. The CDR3 length is 14 residues. Trimming cost V 0 bases and J 3 bases, with 6 bases left between them. The germline gives CDR1 SNHLY, CDR2 FYNNEI. The sequence came from a woman between 45 and 60 years old with Graves' hyperthyroidism. Material: blood. This chain connects TRBV2 to TRBJ2-1; D is uncertain. The CDR3: CASSEARVYNEQFF. CDR3 in DNA: TGTGCCAGCAGTGAAGCTAGAGTCTACAATGAGCAGTTCTTC.